The 15 T cell receptor beta chains given below trace back to one sample, sequenced in a study of blood T cell repertoires in COVID-19. Clones were sequenced by immunoSEQ multiplex PCR, and TCRdb holds only the in-frame ones, with some missing. The sample has 270,000 or so clones, about four fifths seen once; the top ten hold roughly 3.1%. Input material: peripheral blood. These receptor sequences come from a woman aged 18-35 years with acute or convalescent COVID-19.

This chain links TRBV19 with TRBJ1-2, with 7 bases matching TRBD1. This CDR3 contains 15 residues. Germline values: CDR1 LNHDA, CDR2 SQIVND (reference sequence). V was pared by 4 bases and J by 3 bases, with 8 bases of the junction left unmatched. The chain's CDR3 is CASSTQQGFDYGYTF. DNA of the CDR3: TGTGCCAGTAGTACCCAACAGGGGTTCGACTATGGCTACACCTTC.

V and J are TRBV18 and TRBJ1-1; weak D call: TRBD1 (5 bases). There are 16 residues in the CDR3. CDR1 and CDR2 from the germline V gene are KGHSH and LQKENI. The V gene lost 0 bases and the J gene lost 1 base, with 12 bases spanning the gap. The CDR3 coding sequence is TGTGCCAGCTCACCACCATTTGGACAACGGAACACTGAAGCTTTCTTT. Translation: CASSPPFGQRNTEAFF.

V gene TRBV18 combines with J gene TRBJ2-3; 7 bases agree with TRBD2. V lost 3 bases, J lost 1 base, and 7 bases stayed unmatched. CDR1 and CDR2 (germline): KGHSH, LQKENI. This CDR3 has 16 residues. CDR3 region: CASSPIGGGGTDTQYF. The CDR3, as DNA: TGTGCCAGCTCACCGATCGGGGGAGGGGGCACAGATACGCAGTATTTT. The complete variable domain, with remaining parts taken from reference TRBV18 and TRBJ2-3, reads NAGVMQNPRHLVRRRGQEARLRCSPMKGHSHVYWYRQLPEEGLKFMVYLQKENIIDESGMPKERFSAEFPKEGPSILRIQQVVRGDSAAYFCASSPIGGGGTDTQYFGPGTRLTVL.

The chain carries TRBV6-5 and TRBJ1-6; D gene uncertain. CDR1 and CDR2 from the germline V gene are MNHEY and SVGAGI. The V gene lost 0 bases and the J gene lost 5 bases, with 8 bases spanning the gap. The length of the CDR3 is 15 residues. CDR3 amino acids: CASSYSTLNNSPLHF. The CDR3 bases are TGTGCCAGCAGTTACTCTACACTAAATAATTCACCCCTCCACTTT.

Only a few counts were recorded for this clone. The CDR3 DNA sequence: TGTGCCTGGGAACAGGGTTTAGCTAACTATGGCTACACCTTC. Translating gives CAWEQGLANYGYTF. This chain uses TRBV30 with TRBJ1-2, with D maybe TRBD1 (6 bases). CDR1 and CDR2 (germline): GTSNPN, SVGIG (reference sequence). The CDR3 runs to 14 residues. With 5 bases removed from V and 0 bases from J, the gap between germline ends came to 13 bases. Based on the CDR3 plus reference TRBV30 and TRBJ1-2, the full variable domain is SQTIHQWPATLVQPVGSPLSLECTVEGTSNPNLYWYRQAAGRGLQLLFYSVGIGQISSEVPQNLSASRPQDRQFILSSKKLLLSDSGFYLCAWEQGLANYGYTFGSGTRLTVV.

A few counts support this clone. Other DNA sequences within the sample encode an identical CDR3. The V gene is TRBV4-3, the J gene TRBJ1-2; tentatively, D is TRBD1 (6 bases). The CDR3 consists of 13 residues. Between the trimmed V and J ends, which lost 0 bases and 8 bases, there was a span of 10 bases. Germline V gene sequence: CDR1 LGHNA, CDR2 YSLEER. The CDR3 region has the DNA TGCGCCAGCAGCCAAGATAACAGGGACGGCTACACCTTC. It is translated as CASSQDNRDGYTF.

The gene calls are TRBV27 and TRBJ2-2, with D perhaps TRBD2 (5 bases). Trimming took off 3 bases at V and 1 base at J, with 12 bases between the two ends. The germline V gene encodes CDR1 MNHEY and CDR2 SMNVEV (reference sequence). This CDR3 has 16 residues. The CDR3 sequence is CASSFDEAGNTGELFF. CDR3 in DNA: TGTGCCAGCAGTTTCGATGAGGCGGGGAACACCGGGGAGCTGTTTTTT.

This clone was observed once. The V gene is TRBV18, the J gene TRBJ2-1; possibly TRBD2 for D (5 bases). The V end was cut by 0 bases, the J end by 3 bases, with 12 bases between. The germline gives CDR1 KGHSH, CDR2 LQKENI. The CDR3 sequence is 16 residues long. CDR3 loop: CASSPPIRGYYNEQFF. In nucleotides, the CDR3 is TGTGCCAGCTCACCACCAATCCGGGGTTACTACAATGAGCAGTTCTTC.

This rearrangement joins TRBV7-8 to TRBJ2-2, with D perhaps matching TRBD1 (5 bases). Germline CDR1 SGHVS, CDR2 FQNEAQ. This CDR3 comprises 17 residues. Between the trimmed V and J ends, which lost 2 bases and 1 base, there was a span of 14 bases. The CDR3 protein is CASSLILDTLNTGELFF. The CDR3 DNA is TGTGCCAGCAGCTTAATCCTGGACACACTGAACACCGGGGAGCTGTTTTTT.

The V gene is TRBV10-2, the J gene TRBJ2-5; TRBD2 matches 14 bases. This CDR3 comprises 18 residues. Germline V gene lookup returns CDR1 WSHSY and CDR2 SAAADI. Trimming removed 3 bases from V and 2 bases from J; junction bases left unmatched: 8. The CDR3 coding sequence is TGCGCCAGCAGTGATGGGGGACTAGCGGGAGTCGTACAAGAGACCCAGTACTTC. Protein: CASSDGGLAGVVQETQYF.

The chain employs TRBV18 and TRBJ1-6; 9 bases agree with TRBD1. The CDR3 sequence is 15 residues long. Germline values: CDR1 KGHSH, CDR2 LQKENI. V trimming: 3 bases; J trimming: 5 bases; junction bases outside the gene matches: 2. CDR3 sequence (DNA): TGTGCCAGCTCACCCGGGACAGGGAATAATTCACCCCTCCACTTT. Translation gives CASSPGTGNNSPLHF.

The chain links TRBV5-8 to TRBJ2-3, with 9 bases fitting TRBD1. V gave up 4 bases and J gave up 5 bases; unmatched junction bases: 11. The CDR3 has 16 amino acids. Looked up from germline, CDR1 is SGHTS and CDR2 is YDEGEE. The DNA of the CDR3 is TGTGCCAGCAGCAGATCGGGACAGGGTACTGAAGATACGCAGTATTTT. Its translation is CASSRSGQGTEDTQYF.

The gene calls are TRBV7-4 and TRBJ2-1; a weak D match, TRBD2 (6 bases). This CDR3 is 15 amino acids long. V lost 5 bases, J lost 6 bases, and 17 bases lay in between. CDR1 is SGHVT and CDR2 is SQSDAQ in the germline V gene. CDR3 DNA sequence: TGTGCCAGCAGCCTGCAGCGCTGGGGGGTCAATGAGCAGTTCTTC. Its protein is CASSLQRWGVNEQFF.

This clone appeared a single time. The V and J genes are TRBV18 and TRBJ1-4, with D possibly matching TRBD1 (5 bases). From germline, CDR1 is KGHSH and CDR2 LQKENI. With 3 bases removed from V and 7 bases from J, the gap between germline ends came to 12 bases. The CDR3 runs 14 residues. The CDR3 nucleotides are TGTGCCAGCTCACCTCAGGGATTCTTTGAAAAACTGTTTTTT. Its translation: CASSPQGFFEKLFF.

This sequence joins TRBV5-6 and TRBJ2-1, with TRBD2 matching over 12 bases. The V gene's germline CDR1 is SGHDT and CDR2 YYEEEE. There are 17 residues in the CDR3. J gave up 9 bases and V 0 bases, and 10 bases lay outside the gene matches. As DNA, the CDR3 is TGTGCCAGCAGCTTGGCCGTGACTAGCGGGAGTAGTGGTGAGCAGTTCTTC. Amino acids: CASSLAVTSGSSGEQFF.